This is a list of T cell receptor beta chains from one sample in a study of CD8 T cells in Susac syndrome. TCRdb called the immunoSEQ multiplex PCR reads again in MiXCR, with one record for every CDR3 protein. The top ten clones hold 0.12% of a sample with 400,000 to 550,000 distinct CDR3 sequences, approximately 85% of them seen once. Sequencing was done on a sample of CD8+ T cells from PBMCs. The receptors originated from a human donor with multiple sclerosis. Both conserved end residues are part of each CDR3.

len	v_gene	CDR3aa
14	TRBV10-3	CANSDREGTDTQYF
15	TRBV7-9	CASSGAPQNQETQYF
16	TRBV5-6	CASSLRTESSYNEQFF
13	TRBV29-1	CSVRDSTSYEQYF
18	TRBV11-2	CASSLGYSWSSGANVLTF
15	TRBV10-3	CAISEASELYNEQFF
17	TRBV14	CASSQTGTGGYTGELFF
13	TRBV27	CASSLQGGSPLHF
15	TRBV19	CASSIRDREGQPQHF
17	TRBV7-9	CASSSTIGGPTTDTQYF
19	TRBV7-6	CASSLTLAGGPVNWHEQFF
15	TRBV28	CASLSWTGTNYGYTF
13	TRBV7-3	CASSLNSLDTQYF
16	TRBV11-2	CASSSFKTLSYNEQFF
14	TRBV25-1	CASSGGGLNQPQHF
15	TRBV2	CASTASGTSTDTQYF
14	TRBV24-1	CATSKGAGTDTQYF
14	TRBV19	CASSKRGSPHEQYF
13	TRBV4-1	CASSQARTYGYTF
15	TRBV30	CAWSGGGGITDTQYF
14	TRBV28	CASTVAGGPYEQYF
17	TRBV12-3/TRBV12-4	CASSPAVGVSSYNEQFF
12	TRBV11-2	CASSLGDSEQFF
14	TRBV30	CAWSGGQGPGELFF
16	TRBV12-3/TRBV12-4	CASSFIVRGWDTEAFF
13	TRBV29-1	CSVDGDGNYEQYF
16	TRBV6-1	CASSPGTYDSNQPQHF
16	TRBV10-1	CASPGYYSCGANVLTF